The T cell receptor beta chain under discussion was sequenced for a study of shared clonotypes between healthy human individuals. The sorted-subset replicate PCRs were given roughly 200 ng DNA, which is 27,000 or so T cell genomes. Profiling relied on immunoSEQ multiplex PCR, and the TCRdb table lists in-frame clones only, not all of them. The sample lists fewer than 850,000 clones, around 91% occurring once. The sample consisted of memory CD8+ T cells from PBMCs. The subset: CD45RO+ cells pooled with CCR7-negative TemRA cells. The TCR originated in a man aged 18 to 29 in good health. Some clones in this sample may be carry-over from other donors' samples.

The CDR3 spells CASSLRTPTGLSYEQYF. The DNA of the CDR3 is TGTGCCAGCAGTTTAAGGACCCCAACTGGACTCTCCTACGAGCAGTACTTC. This chain connects TRBV27 to TRBJ2-7; D is perhaps TRBD2 (5 bases). The germline V gene has CDR1 MNHEY and CDR2 SMNVEV (reference sequence). The CDR3 is 17 residues long. V was cut by 2 bases and J by 0 bases, with 17 bases left in between.